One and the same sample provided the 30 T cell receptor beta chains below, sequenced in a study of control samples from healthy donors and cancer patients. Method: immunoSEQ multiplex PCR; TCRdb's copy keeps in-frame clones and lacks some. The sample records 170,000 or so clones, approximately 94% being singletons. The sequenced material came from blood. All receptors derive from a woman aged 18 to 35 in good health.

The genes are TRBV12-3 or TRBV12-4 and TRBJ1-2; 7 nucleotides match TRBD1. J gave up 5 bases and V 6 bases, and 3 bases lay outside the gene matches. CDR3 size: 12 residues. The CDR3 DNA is TGTGCCAGCAGCCCAGGGGGGTATGGCTACACCTTC. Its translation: CASSPGGYGYTF.

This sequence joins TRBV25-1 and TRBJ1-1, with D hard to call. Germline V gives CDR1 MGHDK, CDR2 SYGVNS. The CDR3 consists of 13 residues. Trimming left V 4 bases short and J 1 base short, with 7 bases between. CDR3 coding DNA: TGTGCCAGCAGTGCTCTCAGGAACACTGAAGCTTTCTTT. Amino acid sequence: CASSALRNTEAFF. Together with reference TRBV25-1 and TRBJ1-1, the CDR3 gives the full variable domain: EADIYQTPRYLVIGTGKKITLECSQTMGHDKMYWYQQDPGMELHLIHYSYGVNSTEKGDLSSESTVSRIRTEHFPLTLESARPSHTSQYLCASSALRNTEAFFGQGTRLTVV.

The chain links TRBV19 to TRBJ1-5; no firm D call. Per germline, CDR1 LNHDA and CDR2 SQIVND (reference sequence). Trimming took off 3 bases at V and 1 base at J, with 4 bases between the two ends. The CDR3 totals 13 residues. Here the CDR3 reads CASSMKSNQPQHF. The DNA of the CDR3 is TGTGCCAGTAGTATGAAGAGCAATCAGCCCCAGCATTTT. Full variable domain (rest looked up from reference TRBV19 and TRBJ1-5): DGGITQSPKYLFRKEGQNVTLSCEQNLNHDAMYWYRQDPGQGLRLIYYSQIVNDFQKGDIAEGYSVSREKKESFPLTVTSAQKNPTAFYLCASSMKSNQPQHFGDGTRLSIL.

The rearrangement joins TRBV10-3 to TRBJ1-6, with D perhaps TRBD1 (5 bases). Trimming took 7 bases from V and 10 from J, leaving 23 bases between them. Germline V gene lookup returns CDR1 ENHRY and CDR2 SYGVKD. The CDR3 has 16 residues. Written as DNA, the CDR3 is TGTGCCATCAAGGACAATTTAGTGGGCCCTGAGTCACCCCTCCACTTT. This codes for CAIKDNLVGPESPLHF.

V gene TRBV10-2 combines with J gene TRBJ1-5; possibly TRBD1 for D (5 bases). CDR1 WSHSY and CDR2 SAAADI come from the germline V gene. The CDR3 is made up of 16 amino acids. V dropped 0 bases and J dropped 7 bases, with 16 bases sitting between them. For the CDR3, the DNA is TGCGCCAGCAGTGAGTCGGAACAGGTTTTCTCCCAGCCCCAGCATTTT. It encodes CASSESEQVFSQPQHF.

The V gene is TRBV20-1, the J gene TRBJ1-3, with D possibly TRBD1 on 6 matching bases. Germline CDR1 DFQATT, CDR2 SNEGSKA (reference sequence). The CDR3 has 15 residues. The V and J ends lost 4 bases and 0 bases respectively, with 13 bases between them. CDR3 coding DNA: TGCAGTGCTAATGACAGGAAACGCTCTGGAAACACCATATATTTT. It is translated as CSANDRKRSGNTIYF.

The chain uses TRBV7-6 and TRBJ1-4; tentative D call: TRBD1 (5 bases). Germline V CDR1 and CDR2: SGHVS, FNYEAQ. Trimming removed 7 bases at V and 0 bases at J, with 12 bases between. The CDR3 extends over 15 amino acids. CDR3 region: CASKRRGATNEKLFF. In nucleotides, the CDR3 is TGTGCCAGCAAACGAAGGGGCGCAACTAATGAAAAACTGTTTTTT.

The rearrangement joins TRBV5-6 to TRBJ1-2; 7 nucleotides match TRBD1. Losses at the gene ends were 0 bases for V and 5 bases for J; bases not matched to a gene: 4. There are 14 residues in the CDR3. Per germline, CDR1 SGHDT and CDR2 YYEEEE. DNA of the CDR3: TGTGCCAGCAGCTTGGGGGGACAGATGTATGGCTACACCTTC. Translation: CASSLGGQMYGYTF. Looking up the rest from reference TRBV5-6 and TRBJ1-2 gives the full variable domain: DAGVTQSPTHLIKTRGQQVTLRCSPKSGHDTVSWYQQALGQGPQFIFQYYEEEERQRGNFPDRFSGHQFPNYSSELNVNALLLGDSALYLCASSLGGQMYGYTFGSGTRLTVV.

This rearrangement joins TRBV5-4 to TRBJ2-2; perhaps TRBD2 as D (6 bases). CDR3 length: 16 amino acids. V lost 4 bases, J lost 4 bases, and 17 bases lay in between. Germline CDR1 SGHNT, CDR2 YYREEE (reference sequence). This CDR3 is CASSLYPASATGELFF. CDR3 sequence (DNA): TGTGCCAGCAGCCTATACCCCGCTAGCGCCACCGGGGAGCTGTTTTTT.

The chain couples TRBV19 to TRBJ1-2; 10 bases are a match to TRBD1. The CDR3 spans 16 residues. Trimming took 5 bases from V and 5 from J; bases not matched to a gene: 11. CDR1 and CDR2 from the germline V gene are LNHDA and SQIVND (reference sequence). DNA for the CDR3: TGTGCCAGTAGTCACCGGGACAGGGGTCGAATTTATGGCTACACCTTC. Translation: CASSHRDRGRIYGYTF.

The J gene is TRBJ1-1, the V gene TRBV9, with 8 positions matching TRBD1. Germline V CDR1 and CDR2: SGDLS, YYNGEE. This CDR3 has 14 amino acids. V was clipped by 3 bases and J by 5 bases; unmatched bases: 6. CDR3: CASSARTGRTEAFF. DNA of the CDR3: TGTGCCAGCAGCGCCCGGACAGGGAGGACTGAAGCTTTCTTT.

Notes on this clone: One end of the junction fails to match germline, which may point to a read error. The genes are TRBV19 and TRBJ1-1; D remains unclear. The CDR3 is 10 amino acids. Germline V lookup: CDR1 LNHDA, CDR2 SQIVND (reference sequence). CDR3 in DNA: TGTGCCAGTGGGGAAAGGACCCGGATCTTT. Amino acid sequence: CASGERTRIF. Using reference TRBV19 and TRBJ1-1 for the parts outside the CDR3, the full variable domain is DGGITQSPKYLFRKEGQNVTLSCEQNLNHDAMYWYRQDPGQGLRLIYYSQIVNDFQKGDIAEGYSVSREKKESFPLTVTSAQKNPTAFYLCASGERTRIFGQGTRLTVV.

The CDR3 sequence: CASSKSSSSYNSPLHF. The CDR3 bases are TGTGCCAGCAGCAAAAGCTCGAGCTCCTATAATTCACCCCTCCACTTT. The chain uses TRBV21-1 and TRBJ1-6. TRBV21-1 is described as a pseudogene. The CDR3 spans 16 residues.

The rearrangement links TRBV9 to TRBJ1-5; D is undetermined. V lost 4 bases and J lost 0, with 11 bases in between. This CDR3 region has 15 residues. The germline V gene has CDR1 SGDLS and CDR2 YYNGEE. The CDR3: CASSLGSYSNQPQHF. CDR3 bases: TGTGCCAGCAGCCTCGGGAGCTATAGCAATCAGCCCCAGCATTTT.

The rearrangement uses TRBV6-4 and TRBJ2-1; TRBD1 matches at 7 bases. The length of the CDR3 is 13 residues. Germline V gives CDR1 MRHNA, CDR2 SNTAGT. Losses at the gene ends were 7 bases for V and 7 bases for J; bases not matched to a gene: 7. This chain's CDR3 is CASIRGQPNEQFF. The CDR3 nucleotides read TGTGCCAGCATACGGGGACAGCCAAATGAGCAGTTCTTC.

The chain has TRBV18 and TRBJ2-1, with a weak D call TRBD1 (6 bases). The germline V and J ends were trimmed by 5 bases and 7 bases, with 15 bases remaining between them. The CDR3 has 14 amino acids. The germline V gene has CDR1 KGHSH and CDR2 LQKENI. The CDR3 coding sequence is TGTGCCAGCTCAGATACTAATGGACAGAATGAGCAGTTCTTC. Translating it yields CASSDTNGQNEQFF.

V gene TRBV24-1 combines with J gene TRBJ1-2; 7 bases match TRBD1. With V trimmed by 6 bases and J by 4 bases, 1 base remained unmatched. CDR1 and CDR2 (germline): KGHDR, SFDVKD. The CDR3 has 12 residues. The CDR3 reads CATSQGGYGYTF. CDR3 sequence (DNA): TGTGCCACCAGTCAGGGGGGCTATGGCTACACCTTC.

The CDR3 DNA sequence: TGTGCCAGCAGCAGGGGACAGCAAGAGACCCAGTACTTC. Protein product: CASSRGQQETQYF. The chain employs TRBV7-9 and TRBJ2-5; 7 bases fit TRBD1. This CDR3 is built from 13 residues. Germline CDR1 is SEHNR and CDR2 is FQNEAQ (reference sequence). The J segment lost 2 bases and the V segment lost 5 bases, leaving 2 bases of the junction unmatched.

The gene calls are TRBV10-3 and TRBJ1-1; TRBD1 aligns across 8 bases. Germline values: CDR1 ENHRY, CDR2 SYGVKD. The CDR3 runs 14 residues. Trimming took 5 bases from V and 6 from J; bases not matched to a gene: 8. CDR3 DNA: TGTGCCATCAGTTCAGGGGGCGCCGATCCTGAAGCTTTCTTT. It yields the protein CAISSGGADPEAFF.

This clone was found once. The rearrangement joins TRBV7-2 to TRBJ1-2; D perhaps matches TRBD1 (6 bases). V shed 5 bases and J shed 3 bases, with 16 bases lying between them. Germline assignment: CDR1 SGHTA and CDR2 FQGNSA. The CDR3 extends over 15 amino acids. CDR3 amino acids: CASSPERRGYYGYTF. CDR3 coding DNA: TGTGCCAGCAGCCCCGAGCGGAGGGGGTACTATGGCTACACCTTC.

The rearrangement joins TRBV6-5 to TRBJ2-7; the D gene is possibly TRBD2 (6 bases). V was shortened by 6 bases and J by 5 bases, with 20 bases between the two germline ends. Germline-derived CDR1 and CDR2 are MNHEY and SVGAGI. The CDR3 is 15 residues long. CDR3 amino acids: CASRFSGGASDEQYF. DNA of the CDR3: TGTGCCAGCAGGTTTTCGGGCGGGGCATCGGACGAGCAGTACTTC.

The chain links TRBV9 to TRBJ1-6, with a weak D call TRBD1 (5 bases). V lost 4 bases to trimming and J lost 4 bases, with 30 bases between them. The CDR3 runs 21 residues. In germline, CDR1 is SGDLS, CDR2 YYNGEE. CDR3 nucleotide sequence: TGTGCCAGCAGCCCCCTGTCTATAAGCAGGGTCACACCCCTTTATAATTCACCCCTCCACTTT. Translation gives CASSPLSISRVTPLYNSPLHF.

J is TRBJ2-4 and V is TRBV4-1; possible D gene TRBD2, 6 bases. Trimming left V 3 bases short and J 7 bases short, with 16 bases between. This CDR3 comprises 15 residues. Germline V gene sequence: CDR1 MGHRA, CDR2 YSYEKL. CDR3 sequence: CASSHLAAGSNIQYF. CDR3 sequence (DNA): TGCGCCAGCAGCCACTTAGCGGCGGGGAGTAACATTCAGTACTTC.

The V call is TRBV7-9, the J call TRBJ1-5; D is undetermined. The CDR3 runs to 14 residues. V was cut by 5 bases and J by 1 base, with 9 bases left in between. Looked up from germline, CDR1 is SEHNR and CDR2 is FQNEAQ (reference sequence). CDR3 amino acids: CASSVLGSNQPQHF. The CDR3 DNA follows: TGTGCCAGCAGCGTCCTTGGAAGCAATCAGCCCCAGCATTTT.

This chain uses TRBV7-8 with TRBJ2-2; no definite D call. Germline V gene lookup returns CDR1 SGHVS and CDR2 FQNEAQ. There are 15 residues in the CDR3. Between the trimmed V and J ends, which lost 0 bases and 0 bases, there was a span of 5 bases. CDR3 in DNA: TGTGCCAGCAGCTTAGCAGGCCCGAACACCGGGGAGCTGTTTTTT. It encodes CASSLAGPNTGELFF.

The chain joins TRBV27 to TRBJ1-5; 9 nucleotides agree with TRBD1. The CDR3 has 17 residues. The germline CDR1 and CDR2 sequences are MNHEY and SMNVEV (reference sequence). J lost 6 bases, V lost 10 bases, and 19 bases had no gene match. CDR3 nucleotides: TGTGCCACCGTGCGAGGGGGGACAGGGTCTGGAAGTCAGCCCCAGCATTTT. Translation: CATVRGGTGSGSQPQHF.

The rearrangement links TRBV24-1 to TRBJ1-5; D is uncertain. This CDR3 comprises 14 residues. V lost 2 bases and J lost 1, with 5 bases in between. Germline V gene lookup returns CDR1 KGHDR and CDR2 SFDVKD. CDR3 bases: TGTGCCACCAGTGATTACCCGAGCAATCAGCCCCAGCATTTT. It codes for CATSDYPSNQPQHF.

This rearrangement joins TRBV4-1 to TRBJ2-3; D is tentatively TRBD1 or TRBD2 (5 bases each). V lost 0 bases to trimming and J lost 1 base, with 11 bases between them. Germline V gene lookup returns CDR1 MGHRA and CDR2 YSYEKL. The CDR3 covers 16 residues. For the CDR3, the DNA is TGCGCCAGCAGCCAAGATCGGGGCGAGGGCACAGATACGCAGTATTTT. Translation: CASSQDRGEGTDTQYF.

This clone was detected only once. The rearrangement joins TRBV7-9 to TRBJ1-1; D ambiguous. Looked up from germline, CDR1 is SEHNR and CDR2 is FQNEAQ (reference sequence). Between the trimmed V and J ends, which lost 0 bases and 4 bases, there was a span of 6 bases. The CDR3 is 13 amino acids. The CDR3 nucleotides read TGTGCCAGCAGCTTAGCAGTGAGCACTGAAGCTTTCTTT. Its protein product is CASSLAVSTEAFF.

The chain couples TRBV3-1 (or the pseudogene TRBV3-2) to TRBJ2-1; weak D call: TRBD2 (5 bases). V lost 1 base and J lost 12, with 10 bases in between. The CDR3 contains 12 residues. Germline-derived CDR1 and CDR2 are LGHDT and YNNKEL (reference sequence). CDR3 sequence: CASSQVGSWQFF. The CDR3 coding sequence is TGTGCCAGCAGCCAAGTAGGGAGTTGGCAGTTCTTC.